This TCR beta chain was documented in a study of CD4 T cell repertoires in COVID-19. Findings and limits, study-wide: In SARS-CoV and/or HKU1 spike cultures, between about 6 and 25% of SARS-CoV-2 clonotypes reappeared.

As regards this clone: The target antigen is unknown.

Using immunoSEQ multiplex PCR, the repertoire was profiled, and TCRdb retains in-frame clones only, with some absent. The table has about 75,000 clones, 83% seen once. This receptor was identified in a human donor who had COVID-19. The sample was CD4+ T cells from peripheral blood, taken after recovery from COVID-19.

CDR3 DNA sequence: TGTGCCAGCAGCTTACTCCCGACAGCGTCATCCTACGAGCAGTACTTC. This sequence encodes CASSLLPTASSYEQYF. The rearrangement links TRBV11-2 to TRBJ2-7, with a weak D call TRBD1 (5 bases). There are 16 residues in the CDR3. V lost 2 bases, J lost 1 base, and 15 bases lay in between. Per the germline V gene, CDR1 is SGHAT and CDR2 is FQNNGV.